These 11 T cell receptor beta chains came from one sample sequenced in a study of T cells in Graves' hyperthyroidism and ophthalmopathy. Amplified TCR beta CDR3 regions derived from RNA transcripts. First-round RT-PCR targeting the TCR CDR3 was performed with the HTBI primer set. One entry per CDR3 protein results from TCRdb running MiXCR on the multiplex PCR reads. Here the sample spans 600,000 to 800,000 distinct CDR3 sequences, 30% to 40% being singletons. Sequencing was performed on blood. Source of these receptors: a woman aged 40 to 50 with Graves' hyperthyroidism.

The rearrangement joins TRBV12-3 or TRBV12-4 to TRBJ1-5; D perhaps matches TRBD1 (5 bases). Trimming took off 2 bases at V and 0 bases at J, with 8 bases between the two ends. The CDR3 contains 15 residues. The CDR3 sequence: CASSLKGYSNQPQHF. The CDR3 bases are TGTGCCAGCAGTTTAAAGGGGTATAGCAATCAGCCCCAGCATTTT.

V usage is TRBV9 and J usage is TRBJ2-7, with D perhaps TRBD2 (7 bases). The last part of the DNA fits TRBJ2-1 better; the J call may be wrong. This CDR3 contains 15 residues. The V gene's germline CDR1 is SGDLS and CDR2 YYNGEE. CDR3 residues: CASSVGGGGVGAQFF. CDR3 sequence (DNA): TGTGCCAGCAGCGTAGGAGGGGGGGGGGTTGGTGCGCAGTTCTTC.

Points on this clonotype: A much larger clone lies a single base off, so this may be a read error. This rearrangement joins TRBV19 to TRBJ1-3; TRBD1 matches 9 bases. Trimming cost V 7 bases and J 0 bases; bases outside gene matches: 13. This CDR3 region has 18 residues. Per germline, CDR1 LNHDA and CDR2 SQIVND (reference sequence). The CDR3 DNA sequence: TGTGCCAGTACCAAATCCGGGACAGGGCTGATCTCTGGAAACACCATATATTTT. This sequence encodes CASTKSGTGLISGNTIYF.

The V and J genes are TRBV19 and TRBJ1-4, with D possibly being TRBD1 (5 bases). CDR1 LNHDA and CDR2 SQIVND come from the germline V gene (reference sequence). The CDR3 spans 13 residues. This CDR3 is CASTDSTNEKLFF. The CDR3 bases are TGTGCATCGACAGACAGTACTAATGAAAAACTGTTTTTT. The whole variable domain, filled in from reference TRBV19 and TRBJ1-4, reads DGGITQSPKYLFRKEGQNVTLSCEQNLNHDAMYWYRQDPGQGLRLIYYSQIVNDFQKGDIAEGYSVSREKKESFPLTVTSAQKNPTAFYLCASTDSTNEKLFFGSGTQLSVL.

This clonotype was detected many times. The chain uses TRBV3-1 and TRBJ1-2; D is ambiguous. The CDR3 consists of 12 residues. The V gene lost 0 bases and the J gene lost 9 bases, with 8 bases spanning the gap. Germline V gene sequence: CDR1 LGHDT, CDR2 YNNKEL (reference sequence). This chain's CDR3 is CASSQERISYTF. The CDR3 DNA sequence: TGTGCCAGCAGCCAAGAACGGATCAGCTACACCTTC.

This clonotype was seen a handful of times. The rearrangement joins TRBV20-1 to TRBJ1-3; weak D call: TRBD1 (6 bases). In germline, CDR1 is DFQATT, CDR2 SNEGSKA (reference sequence). The CDR3 is 14 amino acids. Trimming took 5 bases from V and 3 from J, leaving 14 bases between them. CDR3 in DNA: TGCAGTGCTTTAGGGGGTTTGGGTGGAAACACCATATATTTT. It encodes CSALGGLGGNTIYF.

Only one count was recorded for this clonotype. The CDR3 DNA reads as TGTGCCATGGGCGATGGGGCCAACGTCCTGACTTTC. Protein product: CAMGDGANVLTF. The chain is built from TRBV10-3 and TRBJ2-6; D is uncertain. CDR1 ENHRY and CDR2 SYGVKD come from the germline V gene. V was cut by 9 bases and J by 3 bases, with 6 bases left in between. This CDR3 is 12 amino acids long.

This chain uses TRBV13 with TRBJ2-7; maybe TRBD1 (6 bases). The CDR3 consists of 13 residues. The germline CDR1 and CDR2 sequences are PRHDT and FYEKMQ (reference sequence). The V end was cut by 8 bases, the J end by 6 bases, with 17 bases between. The CDR3 spells CASRTGSPFEQYF. Here the CDR3 DNA reads TGTGCCAGCCGTACAGGGAGCCCTTTCGAGCAGTACTTC. Filled out from reference TRBV13 and TRBJ2-7, the complete variable domain reads AAGVIQSPRHLIKEKRETATLKCYPIPRHDTVYWYQQGPGQDPQFLISFYEKMQSDKGSIPDRFSAQQFSDYHSELNMSSLELGDSALYFCASRTGSPFEQYFGPGTRLTVT.

The chain carries TRBV6-2 or TRBV6-3 and TRBJ2-5, with a tentative D call TRBD2 (5 bases). Per germline, CDR1 MNHEY and CDR2 SVGEGT. The CDR3 length is 16 residues. V shed 5 bases and J shed 3 bases, with 19 bases lying between them. CDR3 sequence reads: CASSLRDLGSEETQYF. In DNA, the CDR3 is TGTGCCAGCAGTCTCCGGGATCTCGGGTCAGAAGAGACCCAGTACTTC.

Remarks on this clonotype: This may be a read error: a much more frequent sequence differs by one nucleotide. The conserved final phenylalanine or tryptophan is absent from the CDR3, which likely points to a read error. The rearrangement joins TRBV12-3 or TRBV12-4 to TRBJ1-5, with no clear D. The V end was cut by 10 bases, the J end by 0 bases, with 7 bases between. CDR3 length: 12 amino acids. CDR3 region: CATKTSNQPQHL. The CDR3 nucleotides read TGTGCCACCAAAACTAGCAATCAGCCCCAGCATCTT.

The chain joins TRBV6-2 or TRBV6-3 to TRBJ1-3; D uncertain. V lost 2 bases and J 0 bases, leaving 8 bases between the germline ends. The CDR3 is made up of 15 amino acids. Germline V lookup: CDR1 MNHEY, CDR2 SVGEGT. In DNA, the CDR3 is TGTGCCAGCAGTTACGACGCGGGCTCTGGAAACACCATATATTTT. Its translation: CASSYDAGSGNTIYF.